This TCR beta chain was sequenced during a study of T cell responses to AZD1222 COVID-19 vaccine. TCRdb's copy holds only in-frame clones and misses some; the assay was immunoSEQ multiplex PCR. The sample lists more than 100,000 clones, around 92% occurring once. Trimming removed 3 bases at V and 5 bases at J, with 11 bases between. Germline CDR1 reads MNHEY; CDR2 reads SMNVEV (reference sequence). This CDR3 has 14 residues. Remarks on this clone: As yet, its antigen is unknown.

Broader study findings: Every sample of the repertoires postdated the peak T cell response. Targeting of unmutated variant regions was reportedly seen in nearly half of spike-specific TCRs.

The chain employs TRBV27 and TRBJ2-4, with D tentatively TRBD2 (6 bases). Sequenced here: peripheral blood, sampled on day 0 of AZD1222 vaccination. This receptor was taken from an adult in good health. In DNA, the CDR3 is TGTGCCAGCAGTTTGGGGCCGGGGGAAAACATTCAGTACTTC. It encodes CASSLGPGENIQYF.